Given below is one T cell receptor beta chain in context. What it binds is not known. The sample originates from a study of identical twins. Study-level points and caveats: Carriage of fewer insertions was seen in abundant cord blood beta clonotypes, whereas memory repertoires showed none. Models underpredicted monozygotic twin sharing of out-of-frame TCR alpha.

There are 14 residues in the CDR3. Germline lookup yields CDR1 SGHRS and CDR2 YFSETQ. V dropped 3 bases and J dropped 2 bases, with 12 bases sitting between them. Template switching added a universal primer site, and cDNA bore unique molecular identifiers. TCRdb called the 5' RACE reads again in MiXCR, with one record for every CDR3 protein. The repertoire holds roughly 470,000 distinct CDR3 sequences, with 13% to 15% as singletons. The same data also contributed to another study, on yellow fever vaccine responses in identical twins.

This TCR came from a woman aged 18 to 35 in good health. The rearrangement uses TRBV5-1 and TRBJ2-7; D gene uncertain. Sequencing was performed on CD4+ T cells sorted from blood. CDR3 DNA: TGCGCCAGCAGCTCTAGTCCTGACGCCTACGAGCAGTACTTC. Protein: CASSSSPDAYEQYF.